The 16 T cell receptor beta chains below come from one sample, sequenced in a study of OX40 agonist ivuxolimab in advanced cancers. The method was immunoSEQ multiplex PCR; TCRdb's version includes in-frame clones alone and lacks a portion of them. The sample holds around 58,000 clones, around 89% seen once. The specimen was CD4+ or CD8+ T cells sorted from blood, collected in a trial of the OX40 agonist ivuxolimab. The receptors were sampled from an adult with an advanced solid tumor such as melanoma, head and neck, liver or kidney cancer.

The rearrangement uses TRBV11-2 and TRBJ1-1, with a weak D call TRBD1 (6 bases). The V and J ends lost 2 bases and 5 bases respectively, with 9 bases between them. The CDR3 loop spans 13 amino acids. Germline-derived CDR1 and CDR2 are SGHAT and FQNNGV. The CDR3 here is CASSLRGRTEAFF. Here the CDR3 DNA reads TGTGCCAGCAGCTTACGGGGGCGTACTGAAGCTTTCTTT.

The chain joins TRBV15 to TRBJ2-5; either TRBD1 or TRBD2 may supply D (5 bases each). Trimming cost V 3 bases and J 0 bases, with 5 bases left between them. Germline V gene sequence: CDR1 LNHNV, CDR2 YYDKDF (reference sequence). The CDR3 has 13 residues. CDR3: CATSRGDQETQYF. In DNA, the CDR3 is TGTGCCACCAGCAGGGGGGACCAAGAGACCCAGTACTTC.

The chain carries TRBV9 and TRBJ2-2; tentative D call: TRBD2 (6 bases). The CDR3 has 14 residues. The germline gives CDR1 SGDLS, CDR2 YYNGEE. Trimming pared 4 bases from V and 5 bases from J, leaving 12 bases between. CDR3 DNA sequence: TGTGCCAGCAGCTCCCGGGCGGGGACCGGGGAGCTGTTTTTT. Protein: CASSSRAGTGELFF.

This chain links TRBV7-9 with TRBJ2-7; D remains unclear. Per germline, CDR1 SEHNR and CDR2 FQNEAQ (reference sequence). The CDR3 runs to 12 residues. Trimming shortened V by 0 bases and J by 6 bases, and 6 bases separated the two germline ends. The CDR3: CASSLAWGEQYF. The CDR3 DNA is TGTGCCAGCAGCTTAGCCTGGGGCGAGCAGTACTTC.

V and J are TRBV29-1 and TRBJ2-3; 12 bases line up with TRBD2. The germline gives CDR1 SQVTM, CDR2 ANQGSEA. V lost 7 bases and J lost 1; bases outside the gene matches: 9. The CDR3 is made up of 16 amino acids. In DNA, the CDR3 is TGCAGCGGTTGTCGGGGACTAGCGGGCTGCACAGATACGCAGTATTTT. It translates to CSGCRGLAGCTDTQYF.

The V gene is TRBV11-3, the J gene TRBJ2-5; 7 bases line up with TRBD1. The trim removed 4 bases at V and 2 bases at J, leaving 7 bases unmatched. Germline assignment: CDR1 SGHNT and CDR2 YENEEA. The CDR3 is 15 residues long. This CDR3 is CASSYGTGVQETQYF. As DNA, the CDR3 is TGTGCCAGCAGCTACGGAACAGGGGTTCAAGAGACCCAGTACTTC.

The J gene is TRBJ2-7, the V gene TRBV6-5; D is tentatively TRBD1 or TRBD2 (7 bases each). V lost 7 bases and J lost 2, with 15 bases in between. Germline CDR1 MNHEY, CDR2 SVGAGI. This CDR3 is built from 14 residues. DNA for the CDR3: TGTGCCAGCACTTCGGGGAGGGGGCCCTACGAGCAGTACTTC. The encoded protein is CASTSGRGPYEQYF.

CDR3 residues: CASSPAFGATNEKLFF. As DNA, the CDR3 is TGCGCCAGCAGCCCAGCGTTCGGAGCAACTAATGAAAAACTGTTTTTT. V and J are TRBV4-1 and TRBJ1-4, with D unclear. V was clipped by 4 bases and J by 0 bases, with 12 bases between them. This CDR3 is 16 amino acids long. The V gene's germline CDR1 is MGHRA and CDR2 YSYEKL.

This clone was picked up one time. The CDR3 is CAISDLTGGSGVGYTF. CDR3 in DNA: TGTGCCATCAGTGATTTGACAGGGGGGAGCGGTGTTGGCTACACCTTC. This sequence joins TRBV10-3 and TRBJ1-2; 9 positions match TRBD1. The CDR3 totals 16 residues. V shed 3 bases, J shed 7 bases, and the junction held 12 bases outside the gene matches. Looked up from germline, CDR1 is ENHRY and CDR2 is SYGVKD.

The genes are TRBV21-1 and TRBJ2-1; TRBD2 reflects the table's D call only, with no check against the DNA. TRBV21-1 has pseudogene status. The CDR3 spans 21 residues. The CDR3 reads CASSKALWQGAPTSGSNEQFF. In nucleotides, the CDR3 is TGTGCCAGCAGCAAAGCGCTTTGGCAGGGGGCTCCTACTAGCGGGAGCAATGAGCAGTTCTTC.

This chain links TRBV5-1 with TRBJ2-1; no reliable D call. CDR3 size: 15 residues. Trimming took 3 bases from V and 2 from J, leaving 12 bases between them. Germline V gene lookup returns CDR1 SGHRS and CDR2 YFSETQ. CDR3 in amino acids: CASSYGGQTYNEQFF. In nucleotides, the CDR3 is TGCGCCAGCAGCTATGGTGGGCAGACCTACAATGAGCAGTTCTTC.

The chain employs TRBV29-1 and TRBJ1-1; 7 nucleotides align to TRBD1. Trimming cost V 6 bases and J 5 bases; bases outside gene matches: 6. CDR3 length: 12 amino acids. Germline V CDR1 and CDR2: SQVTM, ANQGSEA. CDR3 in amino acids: CSVAEGATEAFF. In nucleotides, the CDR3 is TGCAGCGTCGCCGAGGGGGCTACTGAAGCTTTCTTT.

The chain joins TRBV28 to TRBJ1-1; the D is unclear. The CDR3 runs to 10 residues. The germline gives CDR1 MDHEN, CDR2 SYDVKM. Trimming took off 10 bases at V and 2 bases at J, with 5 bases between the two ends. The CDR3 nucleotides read TGTGCCACCCTAAACACTGAAGCTTTCTTT. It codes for CATLNTEAFF.

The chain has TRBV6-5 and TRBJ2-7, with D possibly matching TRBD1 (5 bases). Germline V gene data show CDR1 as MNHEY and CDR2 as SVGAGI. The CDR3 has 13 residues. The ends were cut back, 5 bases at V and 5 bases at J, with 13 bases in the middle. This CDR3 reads CASSERRAHEQYF. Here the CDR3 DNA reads TGTGCCAGCAGTGAGCGCAGGGCCCACGAGCAGTACTTC.

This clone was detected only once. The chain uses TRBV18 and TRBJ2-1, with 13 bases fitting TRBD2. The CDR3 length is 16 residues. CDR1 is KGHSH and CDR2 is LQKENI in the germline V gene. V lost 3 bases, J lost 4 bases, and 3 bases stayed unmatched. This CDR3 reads CASSPGLAGSYNEQFF. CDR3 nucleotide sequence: TGTGCCAGCTCACCGGGACTAGCGGGATCGTACAATGAGCAGTTCTTC.

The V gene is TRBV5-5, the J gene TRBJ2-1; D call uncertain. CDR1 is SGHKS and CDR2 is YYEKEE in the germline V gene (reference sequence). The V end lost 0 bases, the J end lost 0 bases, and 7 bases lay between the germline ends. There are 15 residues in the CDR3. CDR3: CASSLGVSSYNEQFF. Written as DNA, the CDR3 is TGTGCCAGCAGCTTGGGCGTGAGCTCCTACAATGAGCAGTTCTTC.